These 18 T cell receptor beta chains were sequenced from one sample in a study of T cells of healthy individuals. TCRdb processed the 5' RACE reads anew with MiXCR; each CDR3 protein has one entry. In the table there are 90,000 to 100,000 distinct CDR3 sequences, around 17% of which are singletons. The source is a human donor in good health.

This clonotype was picked up many times. The V gene is TRBV28, the J gene TRBJ1-3; 8 bases fit TRBD1. The germline V gene encodes CDR1 MDHEN and CDR2 SYDVKM. V lost 10 bases, J lost 2 bases, and 4 bases stayed unmatched. This CDR3 comprises 13 residues. The CDR3 protein is CATQDRAGNTIYF. CDR3 sequence (DNA): TGTGCCACCCAGGACAGGGCTGGAAACACCATATATTTT.

This clonotype was counted a few times. The chain couples TRBV5-1 to TRBJ1-1, with 9 positions matching TRBD1. The CDR3 spans 14 residues. Per the germline V gene, CDR1 is SGHRS and CDR2 is YFSETQ. The V gene end was trimmed by 3 bases and the J gene end by 4 bases; junction bases not matched to a gene: 4. The chain's CDR3 is CASSWRQGGTEAFF. The CDR3 coding sequence is TGCGCCAGCAGCTGGAGACAGGGGGGCACTGAAGCTTTCTTT.

This clonotype was recorded many times. J is TRBJ1-5 and V is TRBV20-1, with D possibly TRBD1 on 6 matching bases. Germline CDR1 DFQATT, CDR2 SNEGSKA (reference sequence). V lost 4 bases to trimming and J lost 9 bases, with 13 bases between them. This CDR3 has 12 amino acids. The CDR3: CSAKQGPRPQHF. The CDR3 DNA reads TGCAGTGCTAAACAGGGACCAAGGCCCCAGCATTTT.

The chain combines TRBV28 with TRBJ2-2; the match to TRBD1 covers 8 bases. Germline CDR1 MDHEN, CDR2 SYDVKM. CDR3 length: 15 amino acids. J gave up 8 bases and V 4 bases, and 9 bases lay outside the gene matches. The CDR3 DNA is TGTGCCAGCAGTTCCACCGGGACAGGATCGGGGGAGCTGTTTTTT. Protein sequence: CASSSTGTGSGELFF.

V usage is TRBV11-1 and J usage is TRBJ2-1, with 15 bases that match TRBD2. CDR3 size: 16 residues. V was pared by 5 bases and J by 7 bases, with 6 bases of the junction left unmatched. Germline CDR1 SGHAT, CDR2 FQDESV (reference sequence). The CDR3 DNA sequence: TGTGCCAGCAGCACTCGGACTAGCGGGAGGGGGAATGAGCAGTTCTTC. Protein product: CASSTRTSGRGNEQFF.

The chain couples TRBV7-2 to TRBJ2-7; D remains ambiguous. V was clipped by 5 bases and J by 7 bases, with 12 bases between them. Germline CDR1 reads SGHTA; CDR2 reads FQGNSA. The CDR3 has 12 residues. The CDR3 protein is CASSPRAREQYF. The CDR3 DNA reads as TGTGCCAGCAGCCCTCGTGCGCGGGAGCAGTACTTC.

This chain connects TRBV20-1 to TRBJ2-7; 7 bases are shared with TRBD2. CDR3 length: 15 amino acids. CDR1 is DFQATT, CDR2 SNEGSKA, per germline (reference sequence). J lost 3 bases, V lost 0 bases, and 8 bases had no gene match. This CDR3 reads CSARDASGGNYEQYF. The CDR3, as DNA: TGCAGTGCTAGAGACGCTAGCGGCGGTAACTACGAGCAGTACTTC.

This clonotype was seen a few times. The V call is TRBV19, the J call TRBJ2-1; the D gene is possibly TRBD2 (5 bases). The V and J ends lost 6 bases and 9 bases respectively, with 9 bases between them. This CDR3 is 11 amino acids long. The germline CDR1 and CDR2 sequences are LNHDA and SQIVND (reference sequence). CDR3 coding DNA: TGTGCCAGTAGCGAGGGTCGTGAGCAGTTCTTC. Protein sequence: CASSEGREQFF. Based on the CDR3 plus reference TRBV19 and TRBJ2-1, the full variable domain is DGGITQSPKYLFRKEGQNVTLSCEQNLNHDAMYWYRQDPGQGLRLIYYSQIVNDFQKGDIAEGYSVSREKKESFPLTVTSAQKNPTAFYLCASSEGREQFFGPGTRLTVL.

This clonotype was counted only a few times. This chain connects TRBV29-1 to TRBJ2-7; D tentatively reads TRBD1 or TRBD2 (6 bases each). The CDR3 spans 12 residues. Trimming shortened V by 3 bases and J by 3 bases, and 9 bases separated the two germline ends. CDR1 and CDR2 (germline): SQVTM, ANQGSEA. The DNA for the CDR3 is TGCAGCGTTGAGCGGGACAACTACGAGCAGTACTTC. Encoded protein: CSVERDNYEQYF.

This clonotype appeared many times. This sequence joins TRBV29-1 and TRBJ1-4, with a weak D call TRBD1 (5 bases). The CDR3 covers 12 residues. Trimming removed 7 bases at V and 8 bases at J, with 14 bases between. Germline values: CDR1 SQVTM, CDR2 ANQGSEA. As DNA, the CDR3 is TGCAGCGCCTCCGGGACTGTCGAAAAACTGTTTTTT. Translation gives CSASGTVEKLFF.

This clonotype came up many times. The chain couples TRBV20-1 to TRBJ2-3; D remains ambiguous. V was shortened by 3 bases and J by 2 bases, with 3 bases between the two germline ends. Germline V gene sequence: CDR1 DFQATT, CDR2 SNEGSKA (reference sequence). The CDR3 runs to 11 residues. Here the CDR3 DNA reads TGCAGTGCTAGCAACACAGATACGCAGTATTTT. Protein sequence: CSASNTDTQYF.

In its sample, this clonotype was seen a few times. The rearrangement uses TRBV5-1 and TRBJ2-1; 10 bases are shared with TRBD2. Germline CDR1 and CDR2: SGHRS and YFSETQ. The CDR3 covers 17 residues. The junction had 3 bases not matched to a gene; V was cut back by 0 bases and J by 0 bases. The CDR3 sequence: CASSLESGRASYNEQFF. The CDR3 DNA reads TGCGCCAGCAGCTTGGAGAGCGGGAGGGCCTCCTACAATGAGCAGTTCTTC.

The chain has TRBV7-3 and TRBJ2-2; weak D call: TRBD1 (5 bases). This CDR3 comprises 14 residues. From germline, CDR1 is SGHTA and CDR2 FQGTGA. The germline V and J ends were trimmed by 5 bases and 4 bases, with 11 bases remaining between them. CDR3 DNA sequence: TGTGCCAGCAGCAAAAAAAGGGGCACCGGGGAGCTGTTTTTT. Translation gives CASSKKRGTGELFF.

This clonotype was seen many times. The rearrangement uses TRBV6-4 and TRBJ2-3; D is unresolved. The ends were cut back, 0 bases at V and 3 bases at J, with 4 bases in the middle. Germline V gene data show CDR1 as MRHNA and CDR2 as SNTAGT. This CDR3 region has 13 residues. CDR3 sequence: CASSDSITDTQYF. The CDR3 DNA is TGTGCCAGCAGTGACTCGATAACAGATACGCAGTATTTT.

The gene calls are TRBV29-1 and TRBJ1-1, with 7 bases identical to TRBD1. There are 13 residues in the CDR3. CDR1 and CDR2 (germline): SQVTM, ANQGSEA. The ends lost 6 bases at V and 1 base at J; junction bases unmatched: 5. CDR3 in amino acids: CSVTRGENTEAFF. The CDR3 nucleotides are TGCAGCGTGACCAGGGGGGAGAACACTGAAGCTTTCTTT.

The rearrangement uses TRBV4-1 and TRBJ1-1; 8 positions agree with TRBD1. Germline V gives CDR1 MGHRA, CDR2 YSYEKL. The CDR3 is made up of 11 amino acids. Unmatched junction bases numbered 3, after V lost 7 bases and J lost 8 bases. CDR3 sequence: CASTTGGEAFF. CDR3 bases: TGCGCCAGCACCACAGGGGGAGAAGCTTTCTTT.

This clonotype showed up many times. The chain has TRBV7-2 and TRBJ1-1; D not certain. V gave up 0 bases and J gave up 6 bases, with 11 bases separating them. Germline CDR1 is SGHTA and CDR2 is FQGNSA. This CDR3 contains 14 residues. Written as DNA, the CDR3 is TGTGCCAGCAGCTTAGCGCTATTGACGGCTGAAGCTTTCTTT. Its translation is CASSLALLTAEAFF.

This clonotype has more than one count but fewer than ten. The gene calls are TRBV6-4 and TRBJ2-3; the D gene is possibly TRBD1 (6 bases). CDR1 MRHNA and CDR2 SNTAGT come from the germline V gene. The CDR3 loop spans 13 amino acids. V was trimmed by 4 bases and J by 1 base, leaving 6 bases between them. CDR3 residues: CASSGQGTDTQYF. In DNA form, the CDR3 reads TGTGCCAGCAGTGGACAGGGCACAGATACGCAGTATTTT.